This paragraph covers one T cell receptor beta chain sequence. Antigen unknown. TCRdb fed the reads into MiXCR, producing one record per CDR3 protein. The data hold roughly 320,000 distinct CDR3 sequences, with more than 8% observed a single time. Trimming took 8 bases from V and 3 from J, leaving 10 bases between them. The CDR3 totals 12 residues. Germline lookup yields CDR1 MDHEN and CDR2 SYDVKM. This sample stems from a study of T cell repertoires in cytomegalovirus infection. Whole-study context: Signatures in public TCR beta sequences pointed to both CMV infection and matching HLA type.

Study-level findings and limits: There were HLA-C-restricted CMV-specific TCR beta clonotypes dominating the ex vivo response. Using cumulative public TCR beta family frequency, the authors identified those who carried CMV together with the relevant HLA.

The specimen sequenced was PBMCs. The sequence came from a human donor in good health (CMV status not recorded). Some clones in this sample may be carry-over from other donors' samples. This rearrangement joins TRBV28 to TRBJ1-1, with D possibly matching TRBD1 (6 bases). For the CDR3, the DNA is TGTGCCAGCCTGACAGGTCACACTGAAGCTTTCTTT. Protein: CASLTGHTEAFF.